Shown below are 2 T cell receptor beta chains from a single sample sequenced in a study of T-cell reconstitution after alpha-beta-depleted transplantation in children. This sample's TCRbeta library carried unique molecular identifier barcodes. Each CDR3 protein gets one entry after TCRdb re-called the PCR reads with MiXCR. Of over 550,000 distinct CDR3 sequences listed, over 9.5% were seen once; the top ten hold about 4%. This specimen was PBMCs from the stem cell graft donor, taken from the stem cell graft. Every receptor here comes from a human donor who donated a stem cell graft to a child with acute myeloid leukemia.

In this sample, this clonotype turned up a few times. Compared with germline, one end of the junction differs, possibly owing to a read error. This chain uses TRBV30 with TRBJ1-3; D remains ambiguous. Germline V gene data show CDR1 as GTSNPN and CDR2 as SVGIG (reference sequence). The CDR3 contains 16 residues. The CDR3 reads CAWGVVGRSSGNTIYF. CDR3 DNA: TGTGCCTGGGGTGTGGTTGGACGGAGCTCTGGAAACACCATATATTTT.

Many counts were recorded for this clonotype. The chain joins TRBV12-3 or TRBV12-4 to TRBJ1-6; D might be TRBD1 (5 bases). This CDR3 is built from 14 residues. V shed 2 bases and J shed 6 bases, with 8 bases lying between them. The CDR3 DNA reads TGTGCCAGCAGTTTAAGGGGTTCTAATTCACCCCTCCACTTT. Translating it yields CASSLRGSNSPLHF.